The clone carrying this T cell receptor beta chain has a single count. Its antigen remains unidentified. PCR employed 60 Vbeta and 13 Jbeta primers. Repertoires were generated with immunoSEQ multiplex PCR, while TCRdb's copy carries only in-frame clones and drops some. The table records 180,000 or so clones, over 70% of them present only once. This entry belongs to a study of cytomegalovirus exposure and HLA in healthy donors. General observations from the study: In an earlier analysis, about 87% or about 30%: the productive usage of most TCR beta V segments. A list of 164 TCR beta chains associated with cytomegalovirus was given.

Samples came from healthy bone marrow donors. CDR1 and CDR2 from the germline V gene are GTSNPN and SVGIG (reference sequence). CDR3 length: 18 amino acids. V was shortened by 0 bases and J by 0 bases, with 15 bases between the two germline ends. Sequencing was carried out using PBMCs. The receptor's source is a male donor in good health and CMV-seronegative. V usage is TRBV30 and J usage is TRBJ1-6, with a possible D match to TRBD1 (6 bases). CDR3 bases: TGTGCCTGGAGTGTAGGGACATTTACTAGCTCCTATAATTCACCCCTCCACTTT. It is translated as CAWSVGTFTSSYNSPLHF.